These 15 T cell receptor beta chains originate from one sample sequenced in a study of T-cell memory formation after mild COVID-19. TCRdb itself ran the 5' RACE reads through MiXCR, one entry per CDR3 protein. The data show about 290,000 distinct CDR3 sequences, about 15% seen once. Sample: PBMCs or a T cell subset sorted from them (not recorded which). All receptors derive from a man younger than 35 who had mild COVID-19 (a few samples of this study predate the infection). Cell type and time point are not known.

This clonotype appeared a few times. The chain joins TRBV7-9 to TRBJ1-5; D is undetermined. Per germline, CDR1 SEHNR and CDR2 FQNEAQ (reference sequence). This CDR3 contains 13 residues. V was pared by 5 bases and J by 7 bases, with 12 bases between. The CDR3 sequence: CASSLSGWQPQHF. As DNA, the CDR3 is TGTGCCAGCAGCCTATCTGGGTGGCAGCCCCAGCATTTT.

The chain links TRBV7-6 to TRBJ1-2, with TRBD1 identical over 9 bases. The V gene's germline CDR1 is SGHVS and CDR2 FNYEAQ. J gave up 6 bases and V 5 bases, and 4 bases lay outside the gene matches. CDR3 length: 13 amino acids. The CDR3 DNA sequence: TGTGCCAGCAGCAGGGACAGGGAGGATGGCTACACCTTC. This translates into CASSRDREDGYTF.

The genes are TRBV20-1 and TRBJ2-1; 8 positions agree with TRBD2. Per germline, CDR1 DFQATT and CDR2 SNEGSKA (reference sequence). V trimming: 6 bases; J trimming: 9 bases; junction bases outside the gene matches: 16. This CDR3 is built from 15 residues. The DNA of the CDR3 is TGCAGTGCCGCCTCTAGAACGGGGGGGCATAGTGAGCAGTTCTTC. Translating it yields CSAASRTGGHSEQFF.

There are many counts of this clonotype. The V and J genes are TRBV5-1 and TRBJ1-2, with D tentatively TRBD1 (6 bases). Looked up from germline, CDR1 is SGHRS and CDR2 is YFSETQ. The CDR3 spans 13 residues. V lost 5 bases, J lost 6 bases, and 14 bases lay in between. The CDR3 spells CASSPHGQHGYTF. CDR3 bases: TGCGCCAGCAGTCCCCACGGACAGCATGGCTACACCTTC.

This chain uses TRBV15 with TRBJ2-3; 9 bases fit TRBD1. This CDR3 spans 15 amino acids. With V trimmed by 5 bases and J by 7 bases, 10 bases remained unmatched. Per germline, CDR1 LNHNV and CDR2 YYDKDF (reference sequence). The CDR3 sequence is CATSLGDRAGNTQYF. CDR3 sequence (DNA): TGTGCCACCAGCCTGGGGGACAGGGCGGGAAATACGCAGTATTTT.

The V and J genes are TRBV29-1 and TRBJ1-1; possibly TRBD1 for D (6 bases). From germline, CDR1 is SQVTM and CDR2 ANQGSEA. V was pared by 8 bases and J by 4 bases, with 11 bases between. The CDR3 contains 11 residues. The chain's CDR3 is CSSKGGTEAFF. The DNA for the CDR3 is TGCAGCAGCAAGGGGGGCACTGAAGCTTTCTTT.

The gene calls are TRBV6-5 and TRBJ2-5; 7 nucleotides align to TRBD2. Germline CDR1 is MNHEY and CDR2 is SVGAGI. The CDR3 has 15 amino acids. Trimming removed 2 bases from V and 4 bases from J; junction bases left unmatched: 7. The CDR3 region is CASSYQSRGTETQYF. The CDR3 region has the DNA TGTGCCAGCAGTTACCAGTCGCGGGGGACAGAGACCCAGTACTTC.

This clonotype occurred many times. The chain couples TRBV6-2 or TRBV6-3 to TRBJ2-1; a possible D gene is TRBD2 (5 bases). The CDR3 runs 15 residues. Trimming took 4 bases from V and 5 from J, leaving 15 bases between them. CDR1 MNHEY and CDR2 SVGEGT come from the germline V gene. The CDR3 DNA follows: TGTGCCAGCAGTTCCCTTGTAGGAGGTCACAATGAGCAGTTCTTC. This codes for CASSSLVGGHNEQFF.

The V gene is TRBV14, the J gene TRBJ1-1; no clear D. In germline, CDR1 is SGHDN, CDR2 FVKESK. V lost 1 base, J lost 1 base, and 10 bases lay in between. This CDR3 spans 15 amino acids. The CDR3 bases are TGTGCCAGCAGCCAAGCAGGTCGAGGGAACACTGAAGCTTTCTTT. Translating it yields CASSQAGRGNTEAFF.

As for this clonotype: A much larger clone differs from this one at a single base, so this may be a read error. This chain connects TRBV7-9 to TRBJ2-7; D call uncertain. The V end was cut by 6 bases, the J end by 3 bases, with 9 bases between. This CDR3 region has 12 residues. Germline CDR1 SEHNR, CDR2 FQNEAQ (reference sequence). DNA of the CDR3: TGTGCCAGCAGACCCGACGGCTACGAGCAGTACTTC. Amino acids: CASRPDGYEQYF.

This clonotype was counted a single time. The V and J genes are TRBV19 and TRBJ1-5; D ambiguous. The CDR3 loop spans 15 amino acids. Germline V gene lookup returns CDR1 LNHDA and CDR2 SQIVND (reference sequence). V was clipped by 7 bases and J by 2 bases, with 15 bases between them. The CDR3 reads CASISVWSGNQPQHF. The CDR3 bases are TGTGCCAGTATTAGCGTGTGGAGTGGCAATCAGCCCCAGCATTTT.

This clonotype has just a few counts. V gene TRBV9 combines with J gene TRBJ2-1, with D unclear. This CDR3 has 14 amino acids. The germline gives CDR1 SGDLS, CDR2 YYNGEE. V lost 0 bases to trimming and J lost 8 bases, with 12 bases between them. For the CDR3, the DNA is TGTGCCAGCAGCGTAGCGGTAGGAGTGGATGAGCAGTTCTTC. Translating it yields CASSVAVGVDEQFF.

The V gene is TRBV6-4, the J gene TRBJ2-7, with a tentative D call TRBD2 (5 bases). Trimming removed 6 bases from V and 2 bases from J, with 8 bases in between. CDR1 is MRHNA and CDR2 is SNTAGT in the germline V gene. This CDR3 has 12 amino acids. This chain's CDR3 is CASRTKTYEQYV. For the CDR3, the DNA is TGTGCCAGCAGGACTAAGACCTACGAGCAGTACGTC.

This clonotype occurred a few times. V is TRBV24-1 and J is TRBJ2-2, with D uncertain. With 6 bases removed from V and 0 bases from J, the gap between germline ends came to 7 bases. CDR1 KGHDR and CDR2 SFDVKD come from the germline V gene. CDR3 length equals 14 residues. CDR3 protein: CATSPRSNTGELFF. The DNA of the CDR3 is TGTGCCACCAGTCCGAGATCGAACACCGGGGAGCTGTTTTTT.

This chain joins TRBV6-2 or TRBV6-3 and TRBJ1-2, with TRBD1 identical over 7 bases. This CDR3 region has 13 residues. The ends lost 2 bases at V and 6 bases at J; junction bases unmatched: 3. Per germline, CDR1 MNHEY and CDR2 SVGEGT. The CDR3 spells CASSYPGQNGYTF. CDR3 sequence (DNA): TGTGCCAGCAGTTACCCGGGACAGAATGGCTACACCTTC.